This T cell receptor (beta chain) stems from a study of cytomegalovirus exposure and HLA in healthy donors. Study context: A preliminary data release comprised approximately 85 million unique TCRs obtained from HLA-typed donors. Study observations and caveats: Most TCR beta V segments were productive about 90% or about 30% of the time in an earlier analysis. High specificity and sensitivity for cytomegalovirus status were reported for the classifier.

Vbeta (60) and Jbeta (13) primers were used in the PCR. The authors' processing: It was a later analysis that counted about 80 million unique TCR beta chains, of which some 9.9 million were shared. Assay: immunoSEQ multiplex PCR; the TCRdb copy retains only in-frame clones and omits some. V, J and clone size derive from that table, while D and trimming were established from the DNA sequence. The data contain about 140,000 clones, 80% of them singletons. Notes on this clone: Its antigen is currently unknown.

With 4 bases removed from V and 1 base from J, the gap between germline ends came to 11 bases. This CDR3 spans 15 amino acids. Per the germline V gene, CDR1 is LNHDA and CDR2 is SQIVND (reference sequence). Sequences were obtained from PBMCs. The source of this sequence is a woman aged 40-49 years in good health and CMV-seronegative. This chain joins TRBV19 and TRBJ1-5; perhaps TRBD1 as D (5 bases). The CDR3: CASSTQGVSNQPQHF. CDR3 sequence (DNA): TGTGCCAGTAGTACCCAAGGGGTAAGCAATCAGCCCCAGCATTTT.